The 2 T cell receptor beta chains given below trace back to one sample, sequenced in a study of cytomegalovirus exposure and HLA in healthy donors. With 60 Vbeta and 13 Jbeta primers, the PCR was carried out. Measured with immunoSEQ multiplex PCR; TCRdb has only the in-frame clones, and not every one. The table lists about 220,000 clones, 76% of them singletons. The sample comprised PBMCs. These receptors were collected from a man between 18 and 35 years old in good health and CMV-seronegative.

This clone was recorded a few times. The CDR3 spells CATRTGTAIHQPQHF. The CDR3 DNA follows: TGTGCCACCCGTACCGGGACAGCGATTCATCAGCCCCAGCATTTT. The gene calls are TRBV2 and TRBJ1-5; the match to TRBD1 covers 7 bases. CDR3 length equals 15 residues. Germline V CDR1 and CDR2: SNHLY, FYNNEI. The trim removed 10 bases at V and 5 bases at J, leaving 14 bases unmatched. Combining the CDR3 with reference TRBV2 and TRBJ1-5 gives the whole variable domain EPEVTQTPSHQVTQMGQEVILRCVPISNHLYFYWYRQILGQKVEFLVSFYNNEISEKSEIFDDQFSVERPDGSNFTLKIRSTKLEDSAMYFCATRTGTAIHQPQHFGDGTRLSIL.

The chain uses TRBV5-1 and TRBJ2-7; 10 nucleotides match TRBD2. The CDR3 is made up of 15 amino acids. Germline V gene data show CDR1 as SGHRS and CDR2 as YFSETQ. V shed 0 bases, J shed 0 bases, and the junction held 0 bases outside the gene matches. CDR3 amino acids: CASSLASGSSYEQYF. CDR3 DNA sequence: TGCGCCAGCAGCTTGGCTAGCGGGAGCTCCTACGAGCAGTACTTC.